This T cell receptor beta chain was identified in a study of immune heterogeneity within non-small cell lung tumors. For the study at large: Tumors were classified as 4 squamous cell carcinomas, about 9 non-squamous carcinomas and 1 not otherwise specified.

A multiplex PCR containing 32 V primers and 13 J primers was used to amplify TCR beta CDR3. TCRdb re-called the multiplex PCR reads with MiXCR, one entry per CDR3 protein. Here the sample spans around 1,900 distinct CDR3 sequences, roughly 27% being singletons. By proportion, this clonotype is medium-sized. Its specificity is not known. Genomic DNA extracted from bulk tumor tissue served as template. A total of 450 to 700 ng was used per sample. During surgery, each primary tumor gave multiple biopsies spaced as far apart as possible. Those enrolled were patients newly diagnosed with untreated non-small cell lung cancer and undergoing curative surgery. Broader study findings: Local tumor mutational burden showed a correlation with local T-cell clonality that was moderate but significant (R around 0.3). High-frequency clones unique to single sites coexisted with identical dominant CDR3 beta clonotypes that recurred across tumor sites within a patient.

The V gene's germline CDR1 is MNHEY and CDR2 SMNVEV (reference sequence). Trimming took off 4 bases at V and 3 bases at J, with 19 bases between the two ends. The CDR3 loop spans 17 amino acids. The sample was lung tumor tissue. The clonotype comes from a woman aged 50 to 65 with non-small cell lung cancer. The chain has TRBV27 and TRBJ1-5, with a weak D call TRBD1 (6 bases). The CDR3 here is CASSWSGGAPHNQPQHF. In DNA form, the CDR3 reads TGTGCCAGCAGTTGGTCGGGGGGCGCCCCTCACAATCAGCCCCAGCATTTT.